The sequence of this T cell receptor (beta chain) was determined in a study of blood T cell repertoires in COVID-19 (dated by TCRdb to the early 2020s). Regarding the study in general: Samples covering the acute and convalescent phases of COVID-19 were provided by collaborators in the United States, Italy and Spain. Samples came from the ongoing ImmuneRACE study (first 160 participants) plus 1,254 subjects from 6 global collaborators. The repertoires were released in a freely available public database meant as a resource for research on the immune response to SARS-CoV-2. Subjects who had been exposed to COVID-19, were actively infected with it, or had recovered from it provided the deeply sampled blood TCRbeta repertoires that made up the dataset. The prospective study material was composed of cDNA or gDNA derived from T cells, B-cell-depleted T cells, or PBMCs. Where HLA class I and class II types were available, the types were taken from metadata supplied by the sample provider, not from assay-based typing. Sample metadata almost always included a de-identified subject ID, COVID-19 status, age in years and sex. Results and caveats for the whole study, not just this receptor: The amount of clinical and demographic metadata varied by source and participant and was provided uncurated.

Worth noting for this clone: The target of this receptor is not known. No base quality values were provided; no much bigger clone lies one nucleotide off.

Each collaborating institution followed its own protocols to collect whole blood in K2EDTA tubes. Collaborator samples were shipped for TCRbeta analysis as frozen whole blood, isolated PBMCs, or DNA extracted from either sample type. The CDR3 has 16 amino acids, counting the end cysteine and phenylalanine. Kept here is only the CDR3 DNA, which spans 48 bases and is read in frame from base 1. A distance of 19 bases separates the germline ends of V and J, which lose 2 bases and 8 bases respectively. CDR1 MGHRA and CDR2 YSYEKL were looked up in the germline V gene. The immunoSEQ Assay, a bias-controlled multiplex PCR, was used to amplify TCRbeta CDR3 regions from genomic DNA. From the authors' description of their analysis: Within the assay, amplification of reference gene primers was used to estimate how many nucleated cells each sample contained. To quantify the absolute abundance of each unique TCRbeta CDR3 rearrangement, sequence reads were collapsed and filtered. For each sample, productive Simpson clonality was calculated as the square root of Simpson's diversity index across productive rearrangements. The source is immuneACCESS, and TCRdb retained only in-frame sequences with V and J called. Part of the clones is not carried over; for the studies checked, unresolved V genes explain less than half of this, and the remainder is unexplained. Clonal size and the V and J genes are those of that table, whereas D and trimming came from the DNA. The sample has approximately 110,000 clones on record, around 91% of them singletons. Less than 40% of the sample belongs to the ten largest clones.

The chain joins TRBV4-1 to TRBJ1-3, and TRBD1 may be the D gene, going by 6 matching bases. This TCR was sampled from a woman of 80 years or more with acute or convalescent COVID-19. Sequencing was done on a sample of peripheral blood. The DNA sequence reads TGCGCCAGCAGCCAAAGCCCCAGACAGGCCCCGGACACCATATATTTT. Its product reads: CASSQSPRQAPDTIYF.